This T cell receptor (beta chain) comes out of a study of T cell responses to AZD1222 COVID-19 vaccine. Findings and caveats of the study: Baseline seropositivity occurred in only 5 to 7 AZD1222 recipients. It should be noted that donors were predominantly white British and more often female, and clonal diversity was possibly underestimated.

Concerning this clone: The antigen is undetermined.

Profiled with immunoSEQ multiplex PCR; TCRdb holds only in-frame clones, not every one. Among just under 150,000 clones listed, approximately 86% were seen once. The CDR3 has 17 residues. Per germline, CDR1 LNHNV and CDR2 YYDKDF (reference sequence). V lost 0 bases and J lost 4; bases outside the gene matches: 9. The source was peripheral blood, collected 28 days after the second AZD1222 dose. The sequence was obtained from an adult who received the AZD1222 COVID-19 vaccine. The rearrangement links TRBV15 to TRBJ1-3, with 7 bases fitting TRBD1. CDR3 DNA sequence: TGTGCCACCAGCAGAGATCTCCTGACAGGGCAAGGAAACACCATATATTTT. Translated: CATSRDLLTGQGNTIYF.